The rows below give T cell receptor beta chains drawn from one sample of a study of T-cell reconstitution after alpha-beta-depleted transplantation in children. TCRdb recomputed calls from the PCR reads with MiXCR, one row per CDR3 protein. The sample has hundreds of thousands of distinct CDR3 sequences, less than 15% seen once; the top ten hold 0.79%. The input for sequencing was PBMCs, taken before TCRalphabeta/CD19-depleted stem cell transplant. The receptors shown here come from a girl aged 2-10 years with congenital amegakaryocytic thrombocytopenia, due to receive a stem cell transplant. The CDR3 runs from the conserved cysteine through the conserved F or W. Each record gives: D gene, V gene, J gene, clone size, CDR3 DNA, CDR3 protein. D genes are given only for firm matches. Size is omitted from some rows. Given values are once, few, many or a class for expanded clones.

D: TRBD2; V: TRBV5-4; J: TRBJ2-2; size: once; DNA: TGTGCCAGCAGCTCGGGACTAGCGGGAGTGGGCACCGGGGAGCTGTTTTTT; CDR3: CASSSGLAGVGTGELFF
D: NA; V: TRBV27; J: TRBJ2-2; size: few; DNA: TGTGCCAGCAGTTTATCGTATGGCCCCGGGGAGCTGTTTTTT; CDR3: CASSLSYGPGELFF
D: TRBD2; V: TRBV30; J: TRBJ2-3; size: few; DNA: TGTGCCTGGATAGCGGGAGGGCCAAGCACAGATACGCAGTATTTT; CDR3: CAWIAGGPSTDTQYF
D: NA; V: TRBV5-1; J: TRBJ2-7; size: many; DNA: TGCGCCAGCAGCTTGGACAACTTAAACTACGAGCAGTACTTC; CDR3: CASSLDNLNYEQYF
D: NA; V: TRBV3-1; J: TRBJ2-3; size: many; DNA: TGTGCCAGCAGCAGCGACAGCACAGATACGCAGTATTTT; CDR3: CASSSDSTDTQYF
D: NA; V: TRBV3-1; J: TRBJ2-2; size: few; DNA: TGTGCCAGCAGCCAGGAGCCCACCGGGGAGCTGTTTTTT; CDR3: CASSQEPTGELFF
D: TRBD2; V: TRBV6-5; J: TRBJ2-5; size: few; DNA: TGTGCCAGCAGTTACTCATCGGGGAACCTAGCGGGAGAGACCCAGTACTTC; CDR3: CASSYSSGNLAGETQYF
D: NA; V: TRBV29-1; J: TRBJ2-3; size: many; DNA: TGCAGCGTTGAAGAACGGGCAGATACGCAGTATTTT; CDR3: CSVEERADTQYF
D: NA; V: TRBV6-1; J: TRBJ1-5; size: many; DNA: TGTGCCAGCTCCCAGTTCGGAGGAGATAGCAATCAGCCCCAGCATTTT; CDR3: CASSQFGGDSNQPQHF
D: NA; V: TRBV5-1; J: TRBJ2-2; size: NA; DNA: TGCGCCAGCAGCTTGGGGTTACTGGACACCGGGGAGCTGTTTTTT; CDR3: CASSLGLLDTGELFF
D: NA; V: TRBV20-1; J: TRBJ2-3; size: many; DNA: TGCAGTGCTAGAGAACGGACGCCTGGTAGAACAGATACGCAGTATTTT; CDR3: CSARERTPGRTDTQYF
D: NA; V: TRBV11-2; J: TRBJ1-1; size: many; DNA: TGTGCCAGCAGCTTATGGCCGGGAACTGAAGCTTTCTTT; CDR3: CASSLWPGTEAFF
D: TRBD1; V: TRBV5-1; J: TRBJ2-1; size: many; DNA: TGCGCCAGCAGCCCGTACGAGAGGGGGCTCGATGAGCAGTTCTTC; CDR3: CASSPYERGLDEQFF
D: NA; V: TRBV3-1; J: TRBJ2-5; size: NA; DNA: TGTGCCAGCAGCCAAGCAAACCAAGAGACCCAGTACTTC; CDR3: CASSQANQETQYF
D: NA; V: TRBV6-1; J: TRBJ1-2; size: NA; DNA: TGTGCCAGCAGGCCTCAGGGGTTGAGCTACTATGGCTACCCCTTC; CDR3: CASRPQGLSYYGYPF
D: NA; V: TRBV7-7; J: TRBJ2-2; size: NA; DNA: TGTGCCAGCAGCTTATCAGAACCGAACACCGGGGAGCTGTTTTTT; CDR3: CASSLSEPNTGELFF
D: NA; V: TRBV5-6; J: TRBJ2-1; size: many; DNA: TGTGCCAGCAGCCGTAACATGGTAGTGGCGAATGAGCAGTTCTTC; CDR3: CASSRNMVVANEQFF
D: TRBD2; V: TRBV15; J: TRBJ2-5; size: few; DNA: TGTGCCACCAGCAGAGAAGCGGGAGCCCAAGAGACCCAGTACTTC; CDR3: CATSREAGAQETQYF
D: TRBD1; V: TRBV6-1; J: TRBJ1-5; size: NA; DNA: TGTGCCAGCAGGAGGGGGCCACGGGGAGAGAATCAGCCCCAGCATTTT; CDR3: CASRRGPRGENQPQHF
D: TRBD1; V: TRBV5-1; J: TRBJ1-1; size: few; DNA: TGCGCCAGCAGCCTTTACAGGGGACGGGACACTGAAGCTTTCTTT; CDR3: CASSLYRGRDTEAFF
D: TRBD1; V: TRBV30; J: TRBJ1-5; size: NA; DNA: TGTGCCTGGAGAGAAGGGGGCGGCAATCAGCCCCAGCATTTT; CDR3: CAWREGGGNQPQHF
D: TRBD1; V: TRBV20-1; J: TRBJ2-3; size: many; DNA: TGCAGTGCTAGAGCATCGAGACAGGGGGCAGATACGCAGTATTTT; CDR3: CSARASRQGADTQYF
D: TRBD2; V: TRBV20-1; J: TRBJ2-5; size: many; DNA: TGCAGTGCCCTAGGACTAGGAGAGACCCAGTACTTC; CDR3: CSALGLGETQYF
D: TRBD1; V: TRBV12-3/TRBV12-4; J: TRBJ1-5; size: many; DNA: TGTGCCAGCAGTCCAAAACAGGGGGCGAGGGCTCAGCCCCAGCATTTT; CDR3: CASSPKQGARAQPQHF
D: TRBD1; V: TRBV5-6; J: TRBJ1-2; size: many; DNA: TGTGCCAGCAGCCCGGACAGGGGCCCTAACTATGGCTACACCTTC; CDR3: CASSPDRGPNYGYTF
D: TRBD2; V: TRBV20-1; J: TRBJ2-5; size: few; DNA: TGCAGTGCTAGAGATGCCCTTCGGACAGGACCAGGGACTAGCGGAGAGACCCAGTACTTC; CDR3: CSARDALRTGPGTSGETQYF
D: TRBD1; V: TRBV12-3/TRBV12-4; J: TRBJ2-7; size: many; DNA: TGTGCCAGCAGCCGGAGACAGGGGGCCTCCTACGAGCAGTACTTC; CDR3: CASSRRQGASYEQYF
D: NA; V: TRBV6-1; J: TRBJ1-6; size: NA; DNA: TGTGCCAGCAGAGGACGGTACGATAATTCACCCCTCCACTTT; CDR3: CASRGRYDNSPLHF
D: NA; V: TRBV20-1; J: TRBJ2-5; size: NA; DNA: TGCAGTGCTAGAGTTAGCCTAGCTCAAGAGACCCAGTACTTC; CDR3: CSARVSLAQETQYF
D: TRBD1; V: TRBV6-5; J: TRBJ2-1; size: many; DNA: TGTGCCAGCAGTTCCGGGACAGGGGCCCATGAGCAGTTCTTC; CDR3: CASSSGTGAHEQFF
D: TRBD2; V: TRBV27; J: TRBJ2-2; size: few; DNA: TGTGCCAGCAAGGGCTGGACGGATGGGGGGGCCGGGGAGCTGTTTTTT; CDR3: CASKGWTDGGAGELFF
D: TRBD2; V: TRBV6-1; J: TRBJ2-1; size: NA; DNA: TGTGCCAGCAGTGAACCGGGACTAGCGGGAGCGTGGTACGGGCAGTTCTTC; CDR3: CASSEPGLAGAWYGQFF
D: NA; V: TRBV20-1; J: TRBJ2-1; size: few; DNA: TGCAGTGCAAAACAGAGGCCTCCCTCCTACAATGAGCAGTTCTTC; CDR3: CSAKQRPPSYNEQFF